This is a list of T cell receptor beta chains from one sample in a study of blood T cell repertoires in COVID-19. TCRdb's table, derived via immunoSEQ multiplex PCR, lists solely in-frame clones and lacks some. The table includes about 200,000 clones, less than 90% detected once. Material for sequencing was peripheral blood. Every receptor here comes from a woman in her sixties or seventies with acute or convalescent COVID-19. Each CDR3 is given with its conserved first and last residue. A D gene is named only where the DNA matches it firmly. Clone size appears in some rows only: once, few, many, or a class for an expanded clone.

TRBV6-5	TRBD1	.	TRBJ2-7	CASSYEAGGSYEQYF	TGTGCCAGCAGTTACGAAGCAGGGGGTTCCTACGAGCAGTACTTC
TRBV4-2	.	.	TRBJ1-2	CASSQGVVYGYTF	TGTGCCAGCAGCCAAGGTGTAGTTTATGGCTACACCTTC
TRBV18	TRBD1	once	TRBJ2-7	CASSPGTGLKEQYF	TGTGCCAGCTCACCTGGGACAGGGTTGAAAGAGCAGTACTTC
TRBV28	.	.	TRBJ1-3	CAIARGNTIYF	TGTGCTATAGCAAGGGGGAACACCATATATTTT
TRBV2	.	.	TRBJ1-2	CASSEALGRTTYGYTF	TGTGCCAGCAGTGAAGCGCTTGGCAGGACTACGTATGGCTACACCTTC
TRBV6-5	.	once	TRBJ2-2	CASTKFLAGELFF	TGTGCCAGCACTAAATTCCTGGCCGGGGAGCTGTTTTTT
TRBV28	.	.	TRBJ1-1	CASSIMGGNTEAFF	TGTGCCAGCAGTATTATGGGGGGGAACACTGAAGCTTTCTTT
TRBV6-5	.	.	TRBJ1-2	CASTSGGGDGYTF	TGTGCCAGCACCTCCGGGGGGGGCGATGGCTACACCTTC
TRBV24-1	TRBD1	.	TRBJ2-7	CATSDPDRGYEQYF	TGTGCCACCAGTGACCCTGACAGGGGTTACGAGCAGTACTTC
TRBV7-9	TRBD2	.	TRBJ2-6	CASSLTGGSGANVLTF	TGTGCCAGCAGCTTAACGGGGGGCTCTGGGGCCAACGTCCTGACTTTC
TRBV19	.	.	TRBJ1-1	CASTGNTEAFF	TGTGCCAGTACGGGTAACACTGAAGCTTTCTTT
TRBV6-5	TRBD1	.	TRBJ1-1	CASIRGGYTEAFF	TGTGCCAGCATCCGAGGGGGCTACACTGAAGCTTTCTTT
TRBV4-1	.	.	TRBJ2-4	CASSHEGVAKNIQYF	TGCGCCAGCAGCCATGAGGGGGTAGCCAAAAACATTCAGTACTTC
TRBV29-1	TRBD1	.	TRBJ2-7	CSVQGAVNEQYF	TGCAGCGTCCAGGGGGCCGTCAACGAGCAGTACTTC
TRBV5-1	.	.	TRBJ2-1	CASSSRSSYNEQFF	TGCGCCAGCAGCTCTAGAAGCTCCTACAATGAGCAGTTCTTC
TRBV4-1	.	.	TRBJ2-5	CASSQVDSALQETQYF	TGCGCCAGCAGCCAGGTTGACAGTGCCCTTCAAGAGACCCAGTACTTC
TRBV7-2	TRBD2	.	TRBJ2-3	CASSLIAGGTDTQYF	TGTGCCAGCAGCTTAATAGCGGGGGGGACAGATACGCAGTATTTT
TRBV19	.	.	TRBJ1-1	CASRADTEAFF	TGTGCCAGTAGGGCGGACACTGAAGCTTTCTTT
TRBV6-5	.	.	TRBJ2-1	CASGRRGAKNEQFF	TGTGCCAGTGGGAGGAGGGGCGCAAAGAATGAGCAGTTCTTC
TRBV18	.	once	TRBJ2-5	CASTPTVGVGSLETQYF	TGTGCCAGCACACCCACCGTGGGCGTCGGGAGTTTGGAGACCCAGTACTTC
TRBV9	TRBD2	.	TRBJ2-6	CASSVEVGGIGANVLTF	TGTGCCAGCAGCGTAGAGGTGGGAGGGATTGGGGCCAACGTCCTGACTTTC
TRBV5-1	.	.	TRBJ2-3	CASSLTAPGTDTQYF	TGCGCCAGCAGCTTGACGGCCCCAGGTACAGATACGCAGTATTTT
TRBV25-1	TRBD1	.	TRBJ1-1	CASDRADGEAFF	TGTGCCAGCGACAGGGCGGATGGTGAAGCTTTCTTT
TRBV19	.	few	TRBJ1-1	CASSGGRYTEAFF	TGTGCCAGTAGCGGGGGGCGATATACTGAAGCTTTCTTT
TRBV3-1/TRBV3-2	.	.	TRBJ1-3	CASSLDRSSGNTIYF	TGTGCCAGCAGCCTCGACAGGAGCTCTGGAAACACCATATATTTT
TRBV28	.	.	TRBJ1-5	CVSSQGNQGPQHF	TGTGTCAGCAGTCAGGGTAACCAAGGGCCCCAGCATTTT
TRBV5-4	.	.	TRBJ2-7	CASSPRVAGGEQYF	TGTGCCAGCAGCCCCCGCGTGGCCGGGGGCGAGCAGTACTTC
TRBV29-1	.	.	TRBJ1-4	CSVDGGANEKLFF	TGCAGCGTTGATGGGGGGGCTAATGAAAAACTGTTTTTT
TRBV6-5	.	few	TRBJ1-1	CASSYSSISMNTEAFF	TGTGCCAGCAGTTACTCGAGCATCTCCATGAACACTGAAGCTTTCTTT
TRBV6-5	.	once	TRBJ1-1	CASSYSVDRTNTEAFF	TGTGCCAGCAGTTACTCCGTCGACAGGACGAACACTGAAGCTTTCTTT
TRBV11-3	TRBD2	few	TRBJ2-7	CASSLRTPVAGGLYEQYF	TGTGCCAGCAGCTTAAGGACCCCTGTAGCGGGAGGATTATACGAGCAGTACTTC
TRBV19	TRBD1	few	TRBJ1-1	CASSRTGPGTEAFF	TGTGCCAGTAGTAGGACAGGGCCGGGGACTGAAGCTTTCTTT
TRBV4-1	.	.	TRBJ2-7	CASSQVQNYEQYF	TGCGCCAGCAGCCAAGTACAGAACTACGAGCAGTACTTC
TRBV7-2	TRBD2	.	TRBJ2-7	CASSVGGTSYEQYF	TGTGCCAGCAGCGTGGGGGGGACCTCCTACGAGCAGTACTTC
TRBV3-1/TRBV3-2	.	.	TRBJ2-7	CASSQGRIERGEQYF	TGTGCCAGCAGCCAAGGACGAATCGAGCGCGGCGAGCAGTACTTC
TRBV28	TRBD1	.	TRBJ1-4	CASSWGQRGEKLFF	TGTGCCAGCAGTTGGGGACAGAGGGGTGAAAAACTGTTTTTT
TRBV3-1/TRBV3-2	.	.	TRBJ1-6	CASSQDQGLSPLHF	TGTGCCAGCAGCCAAGATCAGGGGCTTTCACCCCTCCACTTT
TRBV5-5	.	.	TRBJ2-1	CASSSETESSYNEQFF	TGTGCCAGCAGCTCGGAGACAGAGAGCTCCTACAATGAGCAGTTCTTC
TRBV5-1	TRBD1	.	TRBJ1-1	CASSLGQGKTEAFF	TGCGCCAGCAGCCTAGGACAGGGGAAGACTGAAGCTTTCTTT
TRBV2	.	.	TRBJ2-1	CASSEAGDNEQFF	TGTGCCAGCAGTGAGGCAGGGGACAATGAGCAGTTCTTC
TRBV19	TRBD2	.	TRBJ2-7	CASSISLAGKYEQYF	TGTGCCAGTAGTATCTCACTAGCGGGAAAGTACGAGCAGTACTTC
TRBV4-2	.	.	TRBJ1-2	CASSQDRGALYGYTF	TGTGCCAGCAGCCAAGACCGGGGGGCCCTCTATGGCTACACCTTC
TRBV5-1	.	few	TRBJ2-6	CASSPRTDSGANVLTF	TGCGCCAGCAGCCCGCGGACAGACTCTGGGGCCAACGTCCTGACTTTC
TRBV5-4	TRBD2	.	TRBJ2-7	CASSAGRAGGRREQYF	TGTGCCAGCAGCGCCGGCCGGGCGGGGGGCCGGAGGGAGCAGTACTTC
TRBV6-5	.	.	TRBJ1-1	CASKRQPNTEAFF	TGTGCCAGCAAAAGACAGCCGAACACTGAAGCTTTCTTT
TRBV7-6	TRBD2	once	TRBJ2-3	CASSRRGLETDTQYF	TGTGCCAGCAGCCGAAGAGGACTAGAGACAGATACGCAGTATTTT
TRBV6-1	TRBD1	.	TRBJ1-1	CASSEARTGSGTEAFF	TGTGCCAGCAGTGAAGCCCGGACAGGGTCGGGGACTGAAGCTTTCTTT
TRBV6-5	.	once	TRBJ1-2	CASRPLQGWDYGYTF	TGTGCCAGCAGACCCCTCCAGGGGTGGGACTATGGCTACACCTTC
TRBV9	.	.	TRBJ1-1	CASSVGSRVNTEAFF	TGTGCCAGCAGCGTAGGCTCCAGGGTGAACACTGAAGCTTTCTTT
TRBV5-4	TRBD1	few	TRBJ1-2	CASSVGQGNGVGGYTF	TGTGCCAGCAGCGTGGGACAGGGTAATGGCGTGGGTGGCTACACCTTC
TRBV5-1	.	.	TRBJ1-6	CASSPRTAYNSPLHF	TGCGCCAGCAGCCCGCGGACAGCTTATAATTCACCCCTCCACTTT
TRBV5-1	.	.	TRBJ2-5	CASSLGLETQYF	TGCGCCAGCAGCTTGGGACTAGAGACCCAGTACTTC
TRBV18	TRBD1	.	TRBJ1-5	CASSQGQGGNQPQHF	TGTGCCAGCTCACAGGGACAGGGCGGCAATCAGCCCCAGCATTTT
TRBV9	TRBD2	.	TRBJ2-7	CASSLGTSGTHEQYF	TGTGCCAGCAGCCTAGGGACTAGCGGGACCCACGAGCAGTACTTC
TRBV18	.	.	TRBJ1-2	CASSPGRAPNYGYTF	TGTGCCAGCTCACCGGGCAGGGCTCCTAACTATGGCTACACCTTC
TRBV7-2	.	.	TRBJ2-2	CASSFDRFNTGELFF	TGTGCCAGCAGCTTTGACAGATTTAACACCGGGGAGCTGTTTTTT
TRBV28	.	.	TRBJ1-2	CASRGAGDNYGYTF	TGTGCTTCCCGGGGGGCAGGGGATAACTATGGCTACACCTTC
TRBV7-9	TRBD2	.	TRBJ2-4	CASSPSGGDIQYF	TGTGCCAGCAGCCCTTCGGGGGGTGACATTCAGTACTTC
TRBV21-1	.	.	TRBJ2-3	CASSKSLPGQYTDTQYF	TGTGCCAGCAGCAAAAGCTTACCGGGACAGTACACAGATACGCAGTATTTT
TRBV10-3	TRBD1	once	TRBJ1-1	CAIKGQGGRGTEAFF	TGTGCCATCAAGGGACAGGGGGGCCGGGGCACTGAAGCTTTCTTT